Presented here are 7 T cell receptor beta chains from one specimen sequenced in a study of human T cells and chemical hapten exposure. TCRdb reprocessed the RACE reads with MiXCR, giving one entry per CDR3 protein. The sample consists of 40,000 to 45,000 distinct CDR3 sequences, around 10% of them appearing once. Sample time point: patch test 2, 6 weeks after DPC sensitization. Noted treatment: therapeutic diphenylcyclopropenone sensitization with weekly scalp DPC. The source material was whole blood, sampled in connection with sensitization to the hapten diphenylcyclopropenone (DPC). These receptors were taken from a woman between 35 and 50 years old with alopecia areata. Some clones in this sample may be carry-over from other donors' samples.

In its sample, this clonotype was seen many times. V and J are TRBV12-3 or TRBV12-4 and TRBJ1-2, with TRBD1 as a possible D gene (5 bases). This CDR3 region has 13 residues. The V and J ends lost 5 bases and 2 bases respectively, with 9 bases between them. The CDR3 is CASSTGRNYGYTF. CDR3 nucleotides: TGTGCCAGCAGTACAGGACGGAACTATGGCTACACCTTC.

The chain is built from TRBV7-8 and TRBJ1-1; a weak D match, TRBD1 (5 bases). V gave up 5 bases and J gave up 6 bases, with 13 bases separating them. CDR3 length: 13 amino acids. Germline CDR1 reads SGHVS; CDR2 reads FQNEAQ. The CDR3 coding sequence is TGTGCCAGCAGCGGGTCACCAGGGCCTGAAGCTTTCTTT. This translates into CASSGSPGPEAFF.

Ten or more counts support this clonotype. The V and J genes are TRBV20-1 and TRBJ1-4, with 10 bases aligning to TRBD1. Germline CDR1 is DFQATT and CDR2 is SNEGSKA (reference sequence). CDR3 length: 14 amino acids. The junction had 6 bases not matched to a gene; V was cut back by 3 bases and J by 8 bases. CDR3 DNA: TGCAGTGCTAGCCCCGGGACAGGGGACGAAAAACTGTTTTTT. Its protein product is CSASPGTGDEKLFF.

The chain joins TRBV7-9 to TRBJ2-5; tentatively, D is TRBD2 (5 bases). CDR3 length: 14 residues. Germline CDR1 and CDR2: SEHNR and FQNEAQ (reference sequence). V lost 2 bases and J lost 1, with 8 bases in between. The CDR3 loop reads CASSLFTSQETQYF. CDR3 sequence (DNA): TGTGCCAGCAGCTTATTTACTAGCCAAGAGACCCAGTACTTC.

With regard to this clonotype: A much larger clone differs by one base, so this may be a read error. CDR3 residues: CASSLQNSPLHF. The CDR3 DNA follows: TGTGCCAGCAGCTTACAGAATTCACCCCTCCACTTT. The J gene is TRBJ1-6, the V gene TRBV7-8; D is ambiguous. CDR3 size: 12 residues. Trimming cost V 2 bases and J 7 bases, with 3 bases left between them. Germline CDR1 is SGHVS and CDR2 is FQNEAQ.

CDR3 nucleotide sequence: TGCGCCAGCAGCTTGCCTAGCGGGATGTCTAGCACAGATACGCAGTATTTT. Translated, it gives CASSLPSGMSSTDTQYF. The rearrangement joins TRBV5-1 to TRBJ2-3, with 9 positions matching TRBD2. Germline V CDR1 and CDR2: SGHRS, YFSETQ. This CDR3 region has 17 residues. The J segment lost 0 bases and the V segment lost 1 base, leaving 6 bases of the junction unmatched.

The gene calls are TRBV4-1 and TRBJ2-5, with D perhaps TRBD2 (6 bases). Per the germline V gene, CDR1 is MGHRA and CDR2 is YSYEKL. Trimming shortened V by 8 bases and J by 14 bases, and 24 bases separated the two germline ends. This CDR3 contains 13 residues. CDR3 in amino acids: CASSGLGTRGVYF. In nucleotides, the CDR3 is TGCGCCAGCTCGGGACTGGGGACGCGTGGGGTCTACTTC.